This entry describes one T cell receptor (beta chain). What it binds is unknown. The germline gives CDR1 LNHDA, CDR2 SQIVND (reference sequence). The CDR3 consists of 16 residues. Trimming cost V 3 bases and J 2 bases, with 16 bases left between them. The data are from a study of Ad26.COV2.S vaccination and SARS-CoV-2 variants. Overall study findings and caveats: Substantial post-vaccination breadth of spike-specific CD8+ and CD4+ T cell responses was reported.

Treatment meaning: around 19 received Ad26.COV2.S at low or high dose, single or two shots; roughly five received placebo; per-sample allocation not given. Specimen acquisition occurred on day 63 following the initial vaccine or placebo injection. Sequenced by immunoSEQ multiplex PCR; TCRdb stores in-frame clones only, minus some. The repertoire holds some 320,000 clones, with roughly 84% as singletons. This TCR was recovered from a person aged 18-60 years who received the Ad26.COV2.S COVID-19 vaccine or a placebo. The gene calls are TRBV19 and TRBJ2-5; D may be TRBD1 (6 bases). The specimen was peripheral blood, collected in a trial of Ad26.COV2.S vaccine versus placebo. The CDR3 DNA sequence: TGTGCCAGTAGTATCCGGGACACGAGGCGGCAAGAGACCCAGTACTTC. It yields the protein CASSIRDTRRQETQYF. Full variable domain (remainder filled in from reference TRBV19 and TRBJ2-5): DGGITQSPKYLFRKEGQNVTLSCEQNLNHDAMYWYRQDPGQGLRLIYYSQIVNDFQKGDIAEGYSVSREKKESFPLTVTSAQKNPTAFYLCASSIRDTRRQETQYFGPGTRLLVL.